The 11 T cell receptor beta chains below come from one sample, sequenced in a study of early T cells in non-severe SARS-CoV-2 infection. TCRdb independently ran MiXCR on the 5' RACE reads; one entry per CDR3 protein. The sample comprises around 25,000 distinct CDR3 sequences, over 2.5% of which are singletons, and 0.55% to 0.9% rests with the top ten. The source material was whole blood. All receptors come from an adult who was a healthcare worker with PCR-confirmed SARS-CoV-2 infection or an uninfected control (not recorded which).

This clonotype has at least ten counts. The chain has TRBV3-1 and TRBJ1-2; D uncertain. Germline CDR1 and CDR2: LGHDT and YNNKEL (reference sequence). CDR3 length equals 14 residues. The V gene lost 0 bases and the J gene lost 3 bases, with 8 bases spanning the gap. For the CDR3, the DNA is TGTGCCAGCAGCCAAGATCCGGGCGACTATGGCTACACCTTC. Its translation: CASSQDPGDYGYTF.

This clonotype appeared many times. This chain links TRBV20-1 with TRBJ2-1, with a weak D call TRBD1 (5 bases). V was shortened by 5 bases and J by 7 bases, with 18 bases between the two germline ends. This CDR3 is built from 14 residues. Germline V gives CDR1 DFQATT, CDR2 SNEGSKA (reference sequence). The CDR3 DNA reads as TGCAGTGCTTCCCAGTTGGGGCGGATGAATGAGCAGTTCTTC. Encoded protein: CSASQLGRMNEQFF.

A few counts support this clonotype. The rearrangement uses TRBV7-3 and TRBJ2-1; D gene ambiguous. Germline values: CDR1 SGHTA, CDR2 FQGTGA. Trimming took 0 bases from V and 7 from J, leaving 10 bases between them. The CDR3 consists of 14 residues. The CDR3 DNA reads TGTGCCAGCAGCTTAACTAGGTCAGGAAATGAGCAGTTCTTC. Protein product: CASSLTRSGNEQFF.

This clonotype was seen at least ten times. The J gene is TRBJ1-3, the V gene TRBV12-3 or TRBV12-4, with D maybe TRBD1 (6 bases). This CDR3 has 16 residues. V was shortened by 6 bases and J by 2 bases, with 17 bases between the two germline ends. The CDR3 sequence is CASRHQQGRAGNTIYF. The DNA of the CDR3 is TGTGCCAGCAGGCACCAACAGGGCCGTGCTGGAAACACCATATATTTT.

Many counts were recorded for this clonotype. The rearrangement links TRBV20-1 to TRBJ1-6; D unclear. CDR1 and CDR2 (germline): DFQATT, SNEGSKA (reference sequence). V lost 3 bases, J lost 0 bases, and 12 bases lay in between. The CDR3 is 16 amino acids. In nucleotides, the CDR3 is TGCAGTGCTAGGGTGGCGGGGAGCTCCTATAATTCACCCCTCCACTTT. This encodes CSARVAGSSYNSPLHF.

This clonotype was seen many times. This chain connects TRBV7-8 to TRBJ1-1, with D possibly TRBD1 on 6 matching bases. Deletions cut 5 bases from V and 4 bases from J, with 17 bases between. This CDR3 is 15 amino acids long. The germline gives CDR1 SGHVS, CDR2 FQNEAQ. CDR3 bases: TGTGCCAGCAGCCCTGGACAGCGAAGGGGCACTGAAGCTTTCTTT. This sequence encodes CASSPGQRRGTEAFF.

Ten or more counts support this clonotype. This chain uses TRBV27 with TRBJ2-2, with 7 bases aligning to TRBD1. V lost 6 bases, J lost 6 bases, and 7 bases stayed unmatched. The CDR3 is 14 residues long. CDR1 MNHEY and CDR2 SMNVEV come from the germline V gene (reference sequence). The CDR3 loop is CASRWTGSAGELFF. CDR3 coding DNA: TGTGCCAGCAGATGGACAGGATCGGCCGGGGAGCTGTTTTTT.

This clonotype has a count of ten or more. V usage is TRBV30 and J usage is TRBJ1-5; perhaps TRBD1 as D (5 bases). This CDR3 has 14 residues. Germline V CDR1 and CDR2: GTSNPN, SVGIG (reference sequence). V lost 0 bases and J lost 5, with 11 bases in between. The CDR3 DNA sequence: TGTGCCTGGAGTGTACACGGGGCCCATCAGCCCCAGCATTTT. Translated: CAWSVHGAHQPQHF.

This clonotype was recorded many times. The V call is TRBV7-9, the J call TRBJ1-5; 10 positions match TRBD1. Germline loops: CDR1 SEHNR, CDR2 FQNEAQ (reference sequence). CDR3 length: 12 residues. V shed 10 bases and J 7 bases; nucleotides not matched to a gene: 4. CDR3 coding DNA: TGTGCCATCGGGACAGGGGACCAGCCCCAGCATTTT. Amino acids: CAIGTGDQPQHF.

This clonotype was observed at least ten times. The J gene is TRBJ1-1, the V gene TRBV2; D unresolved. Germline assignment: CDR1 SNHLY and CDR2 FYNNEI. V lost 2 bases and J lost 10, with 17 bases in between. This CDR3 contains 14 residues. DNA of the CDR3: TGTGCCAGCAGTGAAATTTTCGTGAGCCCTGGAGCTTTCTTT. Residues: CASSEIFVSPGAFF.

There are many counts of this clonotype. The rearrangement links TRBV18 to TRBJ2-3, with D hard to call. Germline CDR1 reads KGHSH; CDR2 reads LQKENI. The CDR3 has 12 residues. V shed 3 bases and J shed 3 bases, with 4 bases lying between them. The CDR3 spells CASSPGTDTQYF. The CDR3, as DNA: TGTGCCAGCTCACCGGGGACAGATACGCAGTATTTT. Combining the CDR3 with reference TRBV18 and TRBJ2-3 gives the whole variable domain NAGVMQNPRHLVRRRGQEARLRCSPMKGHSHVYWYRQLPEEGLKFMVYLQKENIIDESGMPKERFSAEFPKEGPSILRIQQVVRGDSAAYFCASSPGTDTQYFGPGTRLTVL.